This TCR beta chain was sequenced during a study of T cell repertoires in cytomegalovirus infection (dated by TCRdb to between 2018 and 2021). In the study overall: Peptide stimulations targeted recently identified HLA-C-restricted CMV epitopes, whose presentation resists viral immunomodulation, together with well-studied HLA-B-restricted epitopes. Donor HLA type was relevant to the analysis, because carriage of CMV infection together with the matching HLA type was indicated by public TCR beta signatures.

Sample treatment or condition, as interpreted from the label and publication: in vitro stimulation with specific CMV peptide epitopes to enrich CMV-specific T cells. Comment on this clonotype: Its antigen is still unknown. No much larger clone is present one base from it, and per-base qualities are unavailable.

Trimming takes 2 bases from V and 0 bases from J, and the germline ends sit 8 bases apart. The CDR3 has 14 amino acids, counting the end cysteine and phenylalanine. Kept here is only the CDR3 DNA, which spans 42 bases and is read in frame from base 1. CDR1 DFQATT and CDR2 SNEGSKA were looked up in the germline V gene (reference sequence). Summary of the overall study and its limitations: In the ex vivo response, HLA-C-restricted CMV-specific TCR beta clonotypes were dominant, and in two of eight donors the single most frequent clonotype came from this HLA-C-restricted group. Cumulative frequency of public TCR beta family members discriminated carriers of CMV infection plus the relevant HLA type in this cohort and an independent roughly 350-donor cohort.

This sample was sequenced with an Illumina HiSeq 1500. TCRdb reran the public reads through fastp at Q25 and MiXCR, keeping productive beta chains. CDR3 protein sequences are deduplicated, and each keeps its most common genes and DNA. The sample table shows about 700,000 distinct CDR3 sequences, and roughly 30% are seen once. About 18% of the sample is taken by the ten largest. The rearranged chain carries TRBV20-1 and TRBJ1-3; the D gene remains uncertain. This TCR was sampled from a human donor in good health (CMV status not recorded). Some clones in this sample may be carry-over from other donors' samples. The sample in question was cultured PBMCs, obtained from culture after CMV antigen stimulation. The DNA sequence is given as TGCAGTGCTAGAACCGTATCCTCTGGAAACACCATATATTTT. Protein translation: CSARTVSSGNTIYF.